This TCR beta chain was found in a study of blood T cell repertoires in COVID-19. The wider study: PBMCs, B-cell-depleted T cells, or T cells provided the cDNA or gDNA that made up the material.

The data were produced by immunoSEQ multiplex PCR, yet TCRdb's version contains in-frame clones alone and is incomplete. The data hold more than 70,000 clones, with around 75% observed a single time. This CDR3 comprises 15 residues. V lost 1 base, J lost 1 base, and 8 bases lay in between. CDR1 and CDR2 from the germline V gene are SEHNR and FQNEAQ (reference sequence). V and J are TRBV7-9 and TRBJ2-1; D perhaps matches TRBD2 (6 bases). Specimen: peripheral blood. The receptor was derived from a human donor in a cohort sampled during active COVID-19. The chain's CDR3 is CASSLGGGSYNEQFF. The CDR3 DNA sequence: TGTGCCAGCAGCTTAGGTGGGGGGTCCTACAATGAGCAGTTCTTC. Full variable domain (rest looked up from reference TRBV7-9 and TRBJ2-1): DTGVSQNPRHKITKRGQNVTFRCDPISEHNRLYWYRQTLGQGPEFLTYFQNEAQLEKSRLLSDRFSAERPKGSFSTLEIQRTEQGDSAMYLCASSLGGGSYNEQFFGPGTRLTVL.